This T cell receptor beta chain stems from a study of response to subunit inactivated influenza vaccine. This clonotype showed up just a few times. TCRdb called the RT-PCR reads again in MiXCR, with one record for every CDR3 protein. The sample consists of 500,000 to 550,000 distinct CDR3 sequences, around 21% of them appearing once. The CDR3 is 13 amino acids. With 3 bases clipped from V and 8 bases from J, the junction kept 4 bases outside the gene matches. The germline V gene encodes CDR1 MNHEY and CDR2 SMNVEV (reference sequence). A further study also used this sample, focusing on T cells expressing NK-cell markers. That source reports: For TCR beta, cDNA was produced by 5'RACE template switching with UMIs. T cells sorted in several experiments were restricted to alpha-beta TCR T cells by an anti-gamma-delta TCR antibody. Whether expanded NKG2C+ T cell clones recognized HCMV stayed uncertain.

The chain carries TRBV27 and TRBJ2-1, with 7 nucleotides matching TRBD2. This material consisted of CD4+ T cells sorted from PBMCs, taken approximately 13 days after vaccination. The origin of this receptor is a man in his fifties or sixties who received an inactivated influenza vaccine. CDR3 region: CASSFGLVYEQFF. In DNA form, the CDR3 reads TGTGCCAGCAGTTTCGGACTAGTCTATGAGCAGTTCTTC.